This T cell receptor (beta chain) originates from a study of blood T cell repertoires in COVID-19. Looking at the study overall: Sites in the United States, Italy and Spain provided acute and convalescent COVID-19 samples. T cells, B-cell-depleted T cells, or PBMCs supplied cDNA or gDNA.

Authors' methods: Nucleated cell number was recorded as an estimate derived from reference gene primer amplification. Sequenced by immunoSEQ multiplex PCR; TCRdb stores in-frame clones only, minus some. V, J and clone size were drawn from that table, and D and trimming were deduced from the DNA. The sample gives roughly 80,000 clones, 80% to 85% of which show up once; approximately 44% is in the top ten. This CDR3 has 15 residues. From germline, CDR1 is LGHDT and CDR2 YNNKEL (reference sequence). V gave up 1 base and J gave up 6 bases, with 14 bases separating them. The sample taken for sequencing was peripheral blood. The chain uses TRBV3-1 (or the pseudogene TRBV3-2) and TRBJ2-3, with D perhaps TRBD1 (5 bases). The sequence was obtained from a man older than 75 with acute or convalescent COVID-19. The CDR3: CASSQGETAIDTQYF. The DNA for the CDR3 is TGTGCCAGCAGCCAAGGAGAGACAGCGATTGATACGCAGTATTTT.